The 3 T cell receptor beta chains in this list originate from one sample, sequenced in a study of T-cell reconstitution after alpha-beta-depleted transplantation in children. The authors prepared the TCRbeta library with unique molecular identifiers. MiXCR, applied by TCRdb to the PCR reads, yields one record per CDR3 protein. Of roughly 500,000 distinct CDR3 sequences in the sample, about 31% are singletons; the top ten hold roughly 2.5%. Sequences were derived from PBMCs from the stem cell graft donor, sampled from the stem cell graft. The source of these receptors is a human donor who donated a stem cell graft to a child with aplastic anemia.

The chain carries TRBV5-4 and TRBJ2-3; 8 bases agree with TRBD2. Germline-derived CDR1 and CDR2 are SGHNT and YYREEE (reference sequence). This CDR3 spans 15 amino acids. Trimming at V came to 2 bases and at J to 2 bases, leaving 4 bases not matched to a gene. The CDR3 sequence is CASSFKLADTDTQYF. The CDR3, as DNA: TGTGCCAGCAGCTTCAAACTAGCGGACACAGATACGCAGTATTTT.

This clonotype was picked up a small number of times. The genes are TRBV9 and TRBJ2-3, with a possible D match to TRBD1 (6 bases). V shed 0 bases and J shed 1 base, with 12 bases lying between them. This CDR3 spans 16 amino acids. Per germline, CDR1 SGDLS and CDR2 YYNGEE. The CDR3 loop is CASSVAQGIGTDTQYF. DNA for the CDR3: TGTGCCAGCAGCGTAGCGCAGGGGATCGGCACAGATACGCAGTATTTT. The full variable domain, with the rest looked up from reference TRBV9 and TRBJ2-3, is DSGVTQTPKHLITATGQRVTLRCSPRSGDLSVYWYQQSLDQGLQFLIQYYNGEERAKGNILERFSAQQFPDLHSELNLSSLELGDSALYFCASSVAQGIGTDTQYFGPGTRLTVL.

The rearrangement links TRBV28 to TRBJ1-3; TRBD1 is a possible D gene (5 bases). The CDR3 has 14 amino acids. V was trimmed by 5 bases and J by 2 bases, leaving 10 bases between them. Looked up from germline, CDR1 is MDHEN and CDR2 is SYDVKM. The CDR3 spells CASSKGSAGNTIYF. CDR3 bases: TGTGCCAGCAGTAAGGGGTCAGCTGGAAACACCATATATTTT.